The present T cell receptor beta chain was sequenced within a study of OX40 agonist ivuxolimab in advanced cancers. TCRdb's copy holds only in-frame clones and misses some; the assay was immunoSEQ multiplex PCR. The table records tens of thousands of clones, about 81% of them present only once. The V and J ends lost 0 bases and 2 bases respectively, with 11 bases between them. This CDR3 region has 16 residues. The germline CDR1 and CDR2 sequences are SGDLS and YYNGEE. Systemic immunosuppression or autoimmune disease history was grounds to exclude patients. The receptor was isolated from an adult with an advanced solid tumor such as melanoma, head and neck, liver or kidney cancer. The chain links TRBV9 to TRBJ2-2; D is ambiguous. This sample comprised CD4+ or CD8+ T cells sorted from blood, obtained in a trial of the OX40 agonist ivuxolimab. The CDR3 region is CASSVGANANTGELFF. CDR3 DNA sequence: TGTGCCAGCAGCGTAGGAGCCAACGCAAACACCGGGGAGCTGTTTTTT.